This T cell receptor (beta chain) was identified in a study of Graves' ophthalmopathy and Graves' hyperthyroidism. Comment on this clonotype: Its antigen remains unknown.

Points from the study as a whole: Blood repertoires reportedly contained most expanded thyroid clonotypes above 0.001 frequency.

CDR3 length: 11 amino acids. Looked up from germline, CDR1 is MNHNS and CDR2 is SASEGT. After removal of 10 bases from V and 3 bases from J, the junction contained 3 bases not matched to a gene. Scientists amplified the TCR beta CDR3 regions from RNA transcripts. HTBI primers were used in a first-round RT-PCR, which preceded a second-round multiplex PCR. A single record per CDR3 protein comes from TCRdb applying MiXCR to the multiplex PCR reads. The data contain some 360,000 distinct CDR3 sequences, 15% to 20% of them singletons. If patients had other autoimmune diseases, uncontrolled infections, pregnancy or lactation, they were excluded. Orbital computed tomography and thyroid ultrasound, along with TRAb, serum thyroxine and clinical symptoms, underpinned diagnosis.

V and J are TRBV6-1 and TRBJ2-7; 7 bases match TRBD2. Sequenced input: peripheral blood. The receptor was isolated from an adult woman with stable Graves' hyperthyroidism. The CDR3 nucleotides read TGTGCCATCTCTAGCGGCTACGAGCAGTACTTC. Protein sequence: CAISSGYEQYF.